The clone carrying this T cell receptor beta chain has just one count. The data are from a study of blood T cell repertoires in COVID-19. Study context: PBMCs, B-cell-depleted T cells, or T cells provided the cDNA or gDNA that made up the material.

The repertoire was sequenced with immunoSEQ multiplex PCR; TCRdb's copy has only in-frame clones and lacks some. The table records about 150,000 clones, 65% to 90% of them present only once. Sequencing was done on a sample of peripheral blood. The source is a woman aged 55-69 years with COVID-19, enrolled during active disease.

The DNA of the CDR3 is TGTGCCAGCAGTCCCAGGGGCTCTGGGGCCAACGTCCTGACTTTC. This translates into CASSPRGSGANVLTF. The chain recombines TRBV6-5 with TRBJ2-6; a possible D gene is TRBD1 (6 bases). Per the germline V gene, CDR1 is MNHEY and CDR2 is SVGAGI. The CDR3 contains 15 residues. The V end lost 5 bases, the J end lost 0 bases, and 8 bases lay between the germline ends.